This record concerns one T cell receptor beta chain sequence. This specimen comes from a study of technical replicates of blood from a few donors. The table came from immunoSEQ multiplex PCR; TCRdb's copy has only in-frame clones and leaves some out. Of 85,000 to 100,000 clones detected, 95% appear once; the ten largest clones hold about 0.26%. The germline V and J ends were trimmed by 0 bases and 5 bases, with 13 bases remaining between them. The CDR3 sequence is 15 residues long. The germline V gene encodes CDR1 GTSNPN and CDR2 SVGIG (reference sequence). The J gene is TRBJ2-2, the V gene TRBV30, with D perhaps TRBD2 (6 bases). This receptor was taken from a human donor in good health. Sequenced sample: T cells isolated from PBMCs. The CDR3 DNA reads TGTGCCTGGAGTGTTGGGGCAGGAGGGACCGGGGAGCTGTTTTTT. Encoded protein: CAWSVGAGGTGELFF.